What follows describes a single T cell receptor (beta chain). The antigen is not known. Produced via immunoSEQ multiplex PCR; TCRdb's table is partial and in-frame only. This repertoire shows around 1 million clones, about three quarters found once; its top ten account for roughly 1.5%. Adult donors, all healthy and HIV-negative, had no recent acute infections or vaccinations. This sample is drawn from a study of shared clonotypes between healthy human individuals. Overall study findings and caveats: The generation probabilities recorded for non-shared clonotypes fell below those of clonotypes shared by all four donors. An expected dependence of interdonor clonotype sharing on sequencing depth was noted.

Germline V gene data show CDR1 as SGHDT and CDR2 as YYEEEE. The junction had 7 bases not matched to a gene; V was cut back by 4 bases and J by 7 bases. This CDR3 spans 14 amino acids. The V and J genes are TRBV5-6 and TRBJ2-2; the match to TRBD1 covers 7 bases. The origin of this receptor is a young man in good health. The sample consisted of memory CD4+ T cells sorted from blood. Subset indicated: CD45RA-negative fraction. The CDR3 sequence: CASSPGTVVGELFF. CDR3 nucleotides: TGTGCCAGCAGCCCAGGGACAGTGGTCGGGGAGCTGTTTTTT.